This is a list of T cell receptor beta chains from one sample in a study of beta chain features in type 1 diabetes. Produced via immunoSEQ multiplex PCR; TCRdb's table is partial and in-frame only. The sample lists 120,000 to 150,000 clones; 40% to 55% were seen once. Sequencing used Tregs from blood. Receptors were obtained from a man aged 18 to 29 in good health. CDR3s include the opening cysteine and the closing phenylalanine or tryptophan. The order of the fields is clone size, V gene, D gene, J gene, CDR3 protein, CDR3 DNA. The D gene is left open where the match is weak. Rows give clone size only sometimes, using once, few, many, or a class for an expanded clone.

.	TRBV7-8	.	TRBJ1-2	CASSFRLSYGYTF	TGTGCCAGCAGCTTCAGACTTTCCTATGGCTACACCTTC
.	TRBV19	TRBD1	TRBJ1-2	CASSTDRHNYGYTF	TGTGCCAGTAGTACGGACAGGCACAACTATGGCTACACCTTC
few	TRBV6-5	TRBD1	TRBJ2-4	CASSSISGTGLYF	TGTGCCAGCAGTTCTATCTCCGGGACAGGTTTATACTTC
few	TRBV19	.	TRBJ2-1	CASSKLIQGHEQFF	TGTGCCAGTAGTAAACTTATACAGGGACATGAGCAGTTCTTC
.	TRBV5-5	.	TRBJ1-2	CASSPEGRVSYGYTF	TGTGCCAGCAGCCCGGAGGGCCGAGTCTCCTATGGCTACACCTTC
.	TRBV7-9	TRBD2	TRBJ2-1	CASTRGTSGVYNEQFF	TGTGCCAGCACCAGAGGGACTAGCGGGGTCTACAATGAGCAGTTCTTC
.	TRBV7-9	TRBD1	TRBJ1-6	CASSFGGTGYNSPLHF	TGTGCCAGCAGCTTCGGTGGGACAGGGTATAATTCACCCCTCCACTTT
few	TRBV27	.	TRBJ1-2	CASSPRGHWLRYTF	TGTGCCAGCAGTCCCCGGGGACACTGGCTGCGCTACACCTTC
few	TRBV9	.	TRBJ2-7	CASSVGGSSYEQYF	TGTGCCAGCAGCGTAGGTGGTAGCTCCTACGAGCAGTACTTC
.	TRBV28	.	TRBJ1-1	CASSGPGRRDTEAFF	TGTGCCAGCAGCGGCCCGGGACGGAGGGACACTGAAGCTTTCTTT
few	TRBV10-3	TRBD2	TRBJ2-7	CAISEWERENYEQYF	TGTGCCATCAGTGAGTGGGAGCGGGAGAACTACGAGCAGTACTTC
.	TRBV11-2	TRBD1	TRBJ1-2	CASSSRTGLSYGYTF	TGTGCCAGCAGCTCTAGGACAGGTCTTTCCTATGGCTACACCTTC
few	TRBV5-1	.	TRBJ1-1	CASLTGTGDTEAFF	TGCGCCAGCCTAACCGGGACGGGAGACACTGAAGCTTTCTTT
.	TRBV10-3	TRBD1	TRBJ2-3	CAISVRTGLDTQYF	TGTGCCATCAGTGTAAGGACAGGGCTAGATACGCAGTATTTT
.	TRBV27	TRBD1	TRBJ1-4	CASRPRKLTGSNEKLFF	TGTGCCAGCAGACCACGAAAGTTGACAGGGTCGAATGAAAAACTGTTTTTT
.	TRBV19	TRBD2	TRBJ2-5	CASSRLAGGQETQYF	TGTGCCAGTAGCCGACTAGCGGGAGGACAAGAGACCCAGTACTTC
few	TRBV28	.	TRBJ1-2	CASSPVWGTGYTF	TGTGCCAGCAGTCCCGTTTGGGGCACTGGCTACACCTTC
.	TRBV10-3	.	TRBJ1-2	CAINLRQQVYGYTF	TGTGCCATCAACCTCAGACAGCAGGTCTATGGCTACACCTTC
.	TRBV6-1	TRBD1	TRBJ1-2	CASRTRQGANYGYTF	TGTGCCAGCAGAACCCGACAGGGAGCTAACTATGGCTACACCTTC
few	TRBV28	.	TRBJ1-1	CASSLIALGNTEAFF	TGTGCCAGCAGTTTAATCGCTCTAGGGAACACTGAAGCTTTCTTT
few	TRBV7-2	TRBD1	TRBJ1-2	CASSSQGFAGYTF	TGTGCCAGCAGCTCACAGGGGTTCGCCGGCTACACCTTC
.	TRBV30	TRBD2	TRBJ2-7	CAWSGTSGVYEQYF	TGTGCCTGGAGTGGGACTAGCGGGGTCTACGAGCAGTACTTC
.	TRBV6-1	TRBD1	TRBJ1-2	CASSEIGTGNGYTF	TGTGCCAGCAGTGAAATAGGGACAGGGAATGGCTACACCTTC
.	TRBV10-3	.	TRBJ2-5	CAISWTEETQYF	TGTGCCATCAGTTGGACAGAAGAGACCCAGTACTTC
.	TRBV14	.	TRBJ2-1	CASSRGGDPSYNEQFF	TGTGCCAGCAGCCGAGGGGGTGATCCTTCCTACAATGAGCAGTTCTTC
.	TRBV4-2	.	TRBJ2-3	CASSQDGTRTDTQYF	TGTGCCAGCAGCCAAGATGGGACACGCACAGATACGCAGTATTTT
.	TRBV7-9	.	TRBJ2-5	CATRQAATVETQYF	TGTGCCACTCGACAGGCGGCCACCGTCGAGACCCAGTACTTC
few	TRBV27	TRBD1	TRBJ1-3	CASSARQGSGNTIYF	TGTGCCAGCAGTGCTAGACAGGGGTCTGGAAACACCATATATTTT
.	TRBV6-5	.	TRBJ1-5	CASSRGSNQPQHF	TGTGCCAGCAGTCGAGGGAGCAATCAGCCCCAGCATTTT
.	TRBV6-5	TRBD1	TRBJ1-2	CASRYSPGTANYGYTF	TGTGCCAGCAGGTACAGTCCGGGGACAGCAAACTATGGCTACACCTTC
.	TRBV7-2	.	TRBJ2-7	CASSLSYEQYF	TGTGCCAGCAGCTTGAGCTACGAGCAGTACTTC
.	TRBV2	.	TRBJ2-3	CASSRDSLGNTQYF	TGTGCCAGCAGCCGGGACTCCCTAGGGAATACGCAGTATTTT
few	TRBV28	.	TRBJ1-2	CASSSTRGNYGYTF	TGTGCCAGCAGTTCGACCAGGGGAAACTATGGCTACACCTTC
.	TRBV28	TRBD1	TRBJ2-6	CASSMTGPSGANVLTF	TGTGCCAGCAGTATGACAGGGCCCTCTGGGGCCAACGTCCTGACTTTC
.	TRBV4-2	.	TRBJ2-2	CASSQEGGAGELFF	TGTGCCAGCAGCCAAGAGGGAGGCGCCGGGGAGCTGTTTTTT
few	TRBV5-4	TRBD2	TRBJ2-3	CASSPGTSGADTQYF	TGTGCCAGCAGCCCCGGGACTAGCGGGGCAGATACGCAGTATTTT
few	TRBV2	TRBD1	TRBJ2-1	CASRRDRGYNEQFF	TGTGCCAGCCGCCGGGACAGGGGTTACAATGAGCAGTTCTTC
few	TRBV7-3	.	TRBJ2-3	CASSMTSTDTQYF	TGTGCCAGCAGCATGACTAGTACGGATACGCAGTATTTT
.	TRBV7-8	.	TRBJ2-5	CASSLRNRGTQYF	TGTGCCAGCAGCCTACGCAATCGGGGGACCCAGTACTTC
few	TRBV6-6	TRBD1	TRBJ2-3	CASSHRDRGYTDTQYF	TGTGCCAGCAGTCACAGGGACAGGGGGTACACAGATACGCAGTATTTT
.	TRBV2	.	TRBJ1-5	CASSEGGGQPQHF	TGTGCCAGCAGTGAAGGGGGGGGACAGCCCCAGCATTTT
few	TRBV7-3	.	TRBJ2-1	CASSFRLVSDEQFF	TGTGCCAGCAGTTTTAGACTAGTATCGGATGAGCAGTTCTTC
few	TRBV2	.	TRBJ1-5	CASNKLSQPQHF	TGTGCCAGCAATAAACTTAGCCAGCCCCAGCATTTT
.	TRBV19	TRBD1	TRBJ1-5	CASAQGGAQPQHF	TGTGCCAGTGCACAGGGGGGGGCTCAGCCCCAGCATTTT
few	TRBV4-3	TRBD2	TRBJ2-3	CASSSSGASTDTQYF	TGCGCCAGCAGCAGTAGCGGGGCTAGCACAGATACGCAGTATTTT
.	TRBV5-4	TRBD2	TRBJ2-7	CASSATSGSVYEQYF	TGTGCCAGCAGCGCCACTAGCGGGTCTGTCTACGAGCAGTACTTC
.	TRBV7-9	TRBD1	TRBJ1-1	CASSNRQGTEAFF	TGTGCCAGCAGCAATAGACAGGGAACTGAAGCTTTCTTT
.	TRBV19	TRBD2	TRBJ2-1	CASSRGLAGGENNEQFF	TGTGCCAGTAGTCGCGGACTAGCGGGAGGGGAGAACAATGAGCAGTTCTTC
.	TRBV10-3	.	TRBJ2-5	CAISDPTPETQYF	TGTGCCATCAGTGATCCGACTCCCGAGACCCAGTACTTC
.	TRBV7-2	TRBD2	TRBJ2-7	CASSPLGFQRGYEQYF	TGTGCCAGCAGCCCCCTAGGGTTTCAGCGGGGCTACGAGCAGTACTTC
.	TRBV28	.	TRBJ1-4	CASSLGGAVNEKLFF	TGTGCCAGCAGTTTAGGGGGCGCGGTGAATGAAAAACTGTTTTTT